This TCR beta chain was captured in a study of T cells in tuberculosis. Study conclusions and caveats: T cells binding CD1B-GMM tetramer weakly possibly escaped the sort.

Cells were sorted from thawed PBMC rested overnight and stained with GMM-loaded CD1B tetramer, viability dye and anti-CD3. The lipid loaded on the CD1B tetramers was C32 glucose monomycolate from Rhodococcus equi. Before cryopreservation, the sorted PBMC lost their CD14-expressing monocytes. Between the trimmed V and J ends, which lost 5 bases and 3 bases, there was a span of 8 bases. This CDR3 comprises 13 residues. CDR1 LNHDA and CDR2 SQIVND come from the germline V gene (reference sequence). No alpha-beta pairing information exists for these sequences. Assay: immunoSEQ multiplex PCR; the TCRdb copy retains only in-frame clones and omits some. The sample holds about 58,000 clones, nearly 90% seen once.

V and J are TRBV19 and TRBJ1-5; maybe TRBD1 (5 bases). The origin of this receptor is an adult woman with latent tuberculosis. Material for sequencing was CD1b-GMM tetramer-negative cells sorted from PBMCs. The CDR3 spells CASSRQYNQPQHF. The CDR3 nucleotides read TGTGCCAGTAGTCGACAGTACAATCAGCCCCAGCATTTT.